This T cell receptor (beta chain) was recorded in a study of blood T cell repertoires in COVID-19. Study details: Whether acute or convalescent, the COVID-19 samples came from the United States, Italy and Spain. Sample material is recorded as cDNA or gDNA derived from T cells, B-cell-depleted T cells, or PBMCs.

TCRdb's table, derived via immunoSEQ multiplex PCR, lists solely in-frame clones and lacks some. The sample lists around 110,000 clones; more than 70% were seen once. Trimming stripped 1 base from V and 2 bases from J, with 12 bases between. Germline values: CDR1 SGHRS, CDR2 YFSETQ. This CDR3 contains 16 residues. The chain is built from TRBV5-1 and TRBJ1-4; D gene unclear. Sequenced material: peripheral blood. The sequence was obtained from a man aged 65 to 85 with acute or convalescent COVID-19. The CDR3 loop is CASSLFSSGTNEKLFF. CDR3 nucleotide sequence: TGCGCCAGCAGCTTGTTTAGTTCGGGGACTAATGAAAAACTGTTTTTT.